Presented here are 12 T cell receptor beta chains from one specimen sequenced in a study of blood T cell repertoires in COVID-19. Repertoires were generated with immunoSEQ multiplex PCR, while TCRdb's copy carries only in-frame clones and drops some. The table shows approximately 76,000 clones, with around 85% occurring only once. What was sequenced was peripheral blood. These receptors were taken from a man aged 25 to 40 with acute or convalescent COVID-19.

The rearrangement uses TRBV5-1 and TRBJ2-7, with D perhaps TRBD2 (5 bases). V lost 0 bases to trimming and J lost 0 bases, with 7 bases between them. The CDR3 is made up of 14 amino acids. Germline CDR1 is SGHRS and CDR2 is YFSETQ. The CDR3 DNA reads as TGCGCCAGCAGCTTGGTGGAGGTCTCCTACGAGCAGTACTTC. Its translation is CASSLVEVSYEQYF.

The V gene is TRBV6-2 or TRBV6-3, the J gene TRBJ2-4, with TRBD1 matching over 7 bases. The CDR3 totals 15 residues. The V gene end was trimmed by 2 bases and the J gene end by 6 bases; junction bases not matched to a gene: 7. From germline, CDR1 is MNHEY and CDR2 SVGEGT. The CDR3 spells CASSYASRQGNIQYF. CDR3 DNA sequence: TGTGCCAGCAGTTACGCCTCCCGACAGGGAAACATTCAGTACTTC.

The gene calls are TRBV2 and TRBJ2-1, with TRBD2 matching 12 bases. The germline V gene encodes CDR1 SNHLY and CDR2 FYNNEI. This CDR3 has 14 amino acids. Trimming cost V 6 bases and J 6 bases; bases outside gene matches: 3. The CDR3 loop is CASRMTSGGNEQFF. CDR3 nucleotide sequence: TGTGCCAGCAGGATGACTAGCGGGGGCAATGAGCAGTTCTTC. The full variable domain, rest sourced from reference TRBV2 and TRBJ2-1, is EPEVTQTPSHQVTQMGQEVILRCVPISNHLYFYWYRQILGQKVEFLVSFYNNEISEKSEIFDDQFSVERPDGSNFTLKIRSTKLEDSAMYFCASRMTSGGNEQFFGPGTRLTVL.

The V and J genes are TRBV19 and TRBJ1-4, with a possible D match to TRBD1 (5 bases). The CDR3 contains 12 residues. Trimming shortened V by 6 bases and J by 3 bases, and 5 bases separated the two germline ends. The V gene's germline CDR1 is LNHDA and CDR2 SQIVND (reference sequence). The CDR3, as DNA: TGTGCCAGTAGCAGGGCTAATGAAAAACTGTTTTTT. It encodes CASSRANEKLFF.

This clone came up once. The rearrangement joins TRBV11-2 to TRBJ2-3; 10 positions match TRBD2. V dropped 5 bases and J dropped 5; count of bases not matched to a gene: 10. The germline V gene encodes CDR1 SGHAT and CDR2 FQNNGV. There are 16 residues in the CDR3. The CDR3 here is CASSPAGGTSVDTQYF. CDR3 coding DNA: TGTGCCAGCAGCCCCGCGGGGGGGACTAGCGTAGATACGCAGTATTTT. The variable domain in full, with the rest retrieved from reference TRBV11-2 and TRBJ2-3, is EAGVAQSPRYKIIEKRQSVAFWCNPISGHATLYWYQQILGQGPKLLIQFQNNGVVDDSQLPKDRFSAERLKGVDSTLKIQPAKLEDSAVYLCASSPAGGTSVDTQYFGPGTRLTVL.

The CDR3 region has the DNA TGTGCCATCAGCGGGACTAGCTCCTACAATGAGCAGTTCTTC. The encoded protein is CAISGTSSYNEQFF. V usage is TRBV10-3 and J usage is TRBJ2-1; 8 bases agree with TRBD2. The germline V gene has CDR1 ENHRY and CDR2 SYGVKD. The V segment lost 6 bases and the J segment 0 bases; nucleotides outside the gene matches: 1. The CDR3 has 14 residues.

This clone is termed medium-sized. The chain links TRBV19 to TRBJ2-7; 8 nucleotides match TRBD2. This CDR3 is built from 16 residues. Trimming at V came to 3 bases and at J to 3 bases, leaving 10 bases not matched to a gene. CDR1 and CDR2 (germline): LNHDA, SQIVND (reference sequence). CDR3 sequence (DNA): TGTGCCAGTAGTATTTCTGCGGGGGGATTGGGCTACGAGCAGTACTTC. Residues: CASSISAGGLGYEQYF.

The V and J genes are TRBV3-1 (or the pseudogene TRBV3-2) and TRBJ2-5; D is possibly TRBD1 (5 bases). Between the trimmed V and J ends, which lost 4 bases and 1 base, there was a span of 13 bases. Germline CDR1 and CDR2: LGHDT and YNNKEL (reference sequence). This CDR3 is built from 15 residues. The CDR3 here is CASSLGDSFQETQYF. The CDR3 DNA is TGTGCCAGCAGCCTCGGTGACAGCTTCCAAGAGACCCAGTACTTC.

This chain uses TRBV6-2 or TRBV6-3 with TRBJ1-1; tentatively, D is TRBD1 (6 bases). Germline loops: CDR1 MNHEY, CDR2 SVGEGT. This CDR3 contains 12 residues. The ends were cut back, 1 base at V and 9 bases at J, with 9 bases in the middle. In DNA, the CDR3 is TGTGCCAGCAGTTACTGGGGGGGCCAAGCTTTCTTT. Protein: CASSYWGGQAFF.

The genes are TRBV7-3 and TRBJ2-1, with 7 positions matching TRBD2. From germline, CDR1 is SGHTA and CDR2 FQGTGA. The V and J ends lost 0 bases and 2 bases, in that order; junction bases with no gene match: 4. The CDR3 is 16 residues long. CDR3 in DNA: TGTGCCAGCAGCTTAACGTTGGCGGGGGCCTACAATGAGCAGTTCTTC. Translating gives CASSLTLAGAYNEQFF.

The chain uses TRBV6-1 and TRBJ2-1; 12 nucleotides align to TRBD2. The CDR3 sequence is 15 residues long. The trim removed 2 bases at V and 6 bases at J, leaving 2 bases unmatched. The V gene's germline CDR1 is MNHNS and CDR2 SASEGT. In DNA form, the CDR3 reads TGTGCCAGCAGTGAACTAGCGGGAGGGCCCAATGAGCAGTTCTTC. This gives the protein CASSELAGGPNEQFF.

This chain connects TRBV10-3 to TRBJ1-2; the D is unclear. This CDR3 is built from 13 residues. V dropped 2 bases and J dropped 4 bases, with 8 bases sitting between them. Germline loops: CDR1 ENHRY, CDR2 SYGVKD. The CDR3 DNA sequence: TGTGCCATCAGTGAGGAGGCAGCCTATGGCTACACCTTC. Protein sequence: CAISEEAAYGYTF.